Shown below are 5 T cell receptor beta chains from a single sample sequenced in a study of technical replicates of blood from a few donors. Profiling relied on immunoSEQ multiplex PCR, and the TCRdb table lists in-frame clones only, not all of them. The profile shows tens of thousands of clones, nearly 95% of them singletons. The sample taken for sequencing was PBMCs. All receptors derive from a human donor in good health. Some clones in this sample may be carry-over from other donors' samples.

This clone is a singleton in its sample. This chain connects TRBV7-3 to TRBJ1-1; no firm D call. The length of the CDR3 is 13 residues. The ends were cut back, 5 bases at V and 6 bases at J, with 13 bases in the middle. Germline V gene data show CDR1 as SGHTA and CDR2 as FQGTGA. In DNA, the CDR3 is TGTGCCAGCAGCCCGGGTGCTACCTCTGAAGCTTTCTTT. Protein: CASSPGATSEAFF.

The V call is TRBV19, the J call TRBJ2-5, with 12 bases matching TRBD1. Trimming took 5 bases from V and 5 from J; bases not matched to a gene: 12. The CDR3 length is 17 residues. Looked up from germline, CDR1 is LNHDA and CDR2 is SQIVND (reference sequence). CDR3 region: CASSFSGTGGVQETQYF. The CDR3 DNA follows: TGTGCCAGTAGTTTCTCCGGGACAGGGGGCGTGCAGGAGACCCAGTACTTC. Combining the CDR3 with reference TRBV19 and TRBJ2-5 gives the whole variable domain DGGITQSPKYLFRKEGQNVTLSCEQNLNHDAMYWYRQDPGQGLRLIYYSQIVNDFQKGDIAEGYSVSREKKESFPLTVTSAQKNPTAFYLCASSFSGTGGVQETQYFGPGTRLLVL.

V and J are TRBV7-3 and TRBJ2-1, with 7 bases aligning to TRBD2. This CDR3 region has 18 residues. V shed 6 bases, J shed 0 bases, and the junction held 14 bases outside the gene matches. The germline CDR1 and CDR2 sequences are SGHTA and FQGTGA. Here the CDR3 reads CASRSPGTKTSSYNEQFF. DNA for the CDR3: TGTGCCAGCAGGTCCCCCGGGACTAAGACGAGCTCCTACAATGAGCAGTTCTTC.

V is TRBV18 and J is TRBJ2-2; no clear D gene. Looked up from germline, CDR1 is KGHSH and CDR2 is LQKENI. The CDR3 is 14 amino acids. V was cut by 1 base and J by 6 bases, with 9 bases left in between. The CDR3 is CASSPLDLAGELFF. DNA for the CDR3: TGTGCCAGCTCACCACTCGATCTAGCCGGGGAGCTGTTTTTT. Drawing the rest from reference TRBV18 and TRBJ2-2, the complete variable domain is NAGVMQNPRHLVRRRGQEARLRCSPMKGHSHVYWYRQLPEEGLKFMVYLQKENIIDESGMPKERFSAEFPKEGPSILRIQQVVRGDSAAYFCASSPLDLAGELFFGEGSRLTVL.

The CDR3 nucleotides are TGCGCCAGCAGCCAAGATCCACAGGGGAACACTGAAGCTTTCTTT. This gives the protein CASSQDPQGNTEAFF. The V gene is TRBV4-1, the J gene TRBJ1-1, with a tentative D call TRBD1 (6 bases). There are 15 residues in the CDR3. Per the germline V gene, CDR1 is MGHRA and CDR2 is YSYEKL. V lost 0 bases to trimming and J lost 1 base, with 9 bases between them.